This T cell receptor (beta chain) was observed in a study of control samples from healthy donors and cancer patients. Trimming cost V 10 bases and J 5 bases, with 23 bases left between them. The germline gives CDR1 LNHDA, CDR2 SQIVND (reference sequence). The CDR3 totals 15 residues. The protocol was immunoSEQ multiplex PCR, while the TCRdb copy is restricted to in-frame clones and leaves out a portion. Among around 100,000 clones, about 90% were seen once, and the ten largest hold about 20%. This clone was picked up a small number of times. The sequence was obtained from a woman aged 50 to 60 in good health. This chain connects TRBV19 to TRBJ1-1, with TRBD1 as a possible D gene (5 bases). Sequences were obtained from blood. The CDR3 sequence: CATFGWTSSRTEAFF. Written as DNA, the CDR3 is TGTGCCACCTTTGGATGGACAAGTTCTAGGACTGAAGCTTTCTTT.